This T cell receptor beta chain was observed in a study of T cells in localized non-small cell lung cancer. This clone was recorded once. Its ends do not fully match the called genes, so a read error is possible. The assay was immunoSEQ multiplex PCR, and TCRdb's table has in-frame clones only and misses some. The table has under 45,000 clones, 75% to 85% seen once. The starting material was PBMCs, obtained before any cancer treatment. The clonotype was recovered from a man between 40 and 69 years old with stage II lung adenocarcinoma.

The DNA for the CDR3 is TGTGCCAGCAGTGATCAACACCTCGTTTCGGGTCGGCGGTTC. It is translated as CASSDQHLVSGRRF. The chain carries TRBV6-1 and TRBJ1-2; D gene ambiguous. The V gene's germline CDR1 is MNHNS and CDR2 SASEGT. The CDR3 loop spans 14 amino acids.